A selection of T cell receptor beta chains follows, all from one sample in a study of cytomegalovirus exposure and HLA in healthy donors. TCRdb keeps only in-frame clones here, not all; method: immunoSEQ multiplex PCR. Of 110,000 or so clones detected, 75% appear once; the ten largest clones hold roughly 3%. Sequenced: PBMCs. The receptor set was obtained from a woman between 35 and 50 years old in good health and CMV-seropositive. Each CDR3 is given with its conserved first and last residue. A D gene is named only where the DNA matches it firmly. The size field is filled for only some rows; it gives once, few, many or a size class.

TRBJ2-2	.	TRBV13	.	TGTGCCAGCAGCTTTACGAAGCCCGGGGAGCTGTTTTTT	CASSFTKPGELFF
TRBJ1-2	TRBD1	TRBV30	.	TGTGCCTGGAGTGGGACAGGGTATGGCTACACCTTC	CAWSGTGYGYTF
TRBJ1-4	.	TRBV7-9	few	TGTGCCAGCAGCCCTGTAGGAGCTAATGAAAAACTGTTTTTT	CASSPVGANEKLFF
TRBJ2-2	.	TRBV5-1	few	TGCGCCAGCAGCTTGAGACATTCTGGGGAGCTGTTTTTT	CASSLRHSGELFF
TRBJ1-3	.	TRBV19	.	TGTGCCAGCAGACAGAGCTCTGGAAACACCATATATTTT	CASRQSSGNTIYF
TRBJ1-1	.	TRBV19	.	TGTGCCAGTAGTATGGTGAGAGCAGGGAACACTGAAGCTTTCTTT	CASSMVRAGNTEAFF
TRBJ1-1	.	TRBV6-5	.	TGTGCCAGCAGTTACTTCCGGGGGATTGAAGCTTTCTTT	CASSYFRGIEAFF
TRBJ1-2	.	TRBV30	.	TGTGCTTGCAAGGCGCCAGGGGCGATTGGCTACACCTTC	CACKAPGAIGYTF
TRBJ2-3	TRBD2	TRBV5-1	.	TGCGCCAGCAGCGTTTTAGCGGGAGGGGGCACAGATACGCAGTATTTT	CASSVLAGGGTDTQYF
TRBJ1-2	.	TRBV5-4	.	TGTGCCAGCAGCTTCAAGGGGATCTATGGCTACACCTTC	CASSFKGIYGYTF
TRBJ1-3	TRBD1	TRBV11-2	.	TGTGCCAGCAGCTCGGGACAGGGAAACACCATATATTTT	CASSSGQGNTIYF
TRBJ1-1	.	TRBV6-5	.	TGTGCCAGCAGTTACTCGAGTAAAATGAACACTGAAGCTTTCTTT	CASSYSSKMNTEAFF
TRBJ1-1	.	TRBV7-9	once	TGTGCCAGCAGCTTAGGGGGAGGGATGAACACTGAAGCTTTCTTT	CASSLGGGMNTEAFF
TRBJ2-1	.	TRBV5-1	.	TGCGCCAGCAGCTCCCCTAGTTACAATGAGCAGTTCTTC	CASSSPSYNEQFF
TRBJ1-6	.	TRBV5-1	.	TGCGCCAGCAGCTTGGGGACAGAATCTTCTAGCTCCTATAATTCACCCCTCCACTTT	CASSLGTESSSSYNSPLHF
TRBJ2-4	.	TRBV25-1	.	TGTGCCAGCAGTGAAGAGAAGTCCGGGAACATTCAGTACTTC	CASSEEKSGNIQYF
TRBJ2-3	TRBD2	TRBV27	few	TGTGCCAGCACACGCCGCGGGGGGATTACAGATACGCAGTATTTT	CASTRRGGITDTQYF
TRBJ2-2	.	TRBV11-1	.	TGTGCCAGCAGCGTCCGCCTTAATAAGCGCGGGGAGCTGTTTTTT	CASSVRLNKRGELFF
TRBJ2-5	.	TRBV4-3	.	TGCGCCAGCAGCCAAGACGGAGGGCGAGGGGAGACCCAGTACTTC	CASSQDGGRGETQYF
TRBJ2-5	TRBD1	TRBV6-1	few	TGTGCCAGCAGTCCGGGACAGGGGCTAGGAGAGACCCAGTACTTC	CASSPGQGLGETQYF
TRBJ2-5	.	TRBV2	.	TGTGCCAGCAGAAACCTCGACAGGTACCAAGAGACCCAGTACTTC	CASRNLDRYQETQYF
TRBJ2-3	.	TRBV19	.	TGTGCCAGTAGTATCGGGTTAGCGGCAGATACGCAGTATTTT	CASSIGLAADTQYF
TRBJ2-7	TRBD2	TRBV30	.	TGTGCCTGGAGTGTAAGTAGCGGGAGTTCTTACGAGCAGTACTTC	CAWSVSSGSSYEQYF
TRBJ2-7	TRBD2	TRBV29-1	.	TGCAGCGTTGAGTCGCTAGCGGGAGGCGAGCAGTACTTC	CSVESLAGGEQYF
TRBJ1-1	.	TRBV27	.	TGTGCCAGCAGTTGGGGGCGAGGGAACACTGAAGCTTTCTTT	CASSWGRGNTEAFF
TRBJ2-7	.	TRBV27	.	TGTGCCAGCAGTTTATCCCGGGTCTCCTACGAGCAGTACTTC	CASSLSRVSYEQYF
TRBJ1-1	.	TRBV5-1	.	TGCGCCAGCAGTTGGGTGACAGGTTCCATGAACACTGAAGCTTTCTTT	CASSWVTGSMNTEAFF
TRBJ1-1	.	TRBV29-1	.	TGCAGCGTTGCACCTATGAACACTGAAGCTTTCTTT	CSVAPMNTEAFF
TRBJ2-7	TRBD2	TRBV27	.	TGTGCCAGCAGGCTGGGACTAGCGGGAGTCCACGAGCAGTACTTC	CASRLGLAGVHEQYF
TRBJ1-4	.	TRBV5-5	.	TGTGCCAGCAGCTTGGGGGAGGCGGTCTGGATTTTT	CASSLGEAVWIF
TRBJ1-2	.	TRBV6-5	.	TGTGCCAGCAGCTTCACAGGGAACTATGGCTACACCTTC	CASSFTGNYGYTF
TRBJ2-7	.	TRBV5-4	.	TGTGCCAGCAGCTTGCCCACTACCTACGAGCAGTACTTC	CASSLPTTYEQYF
TRBJ2-1	TRBD1	TRBV9	.	TGTGCCAGCAGCGTAGGGGCAGGGGGATACAATGAGCAGTTCTTC	CASSVGAGGYNEQFF
TRBJ1-1	.	TRBV6-6	.	TGTGCCAGCAGTTATCACAGGGATCCCACTGAAGCTTTCTTT	CASSYHRDPTEAFF
TRBJ2-6	TRBD2	TRBV5-4	.	TGTGCCAGCAGCCTACCCCGGGGGGCTGGGGCCAACGTCCTGACTTTC	CASSLPRGAGANVLTF
TRBJ1-1	.	TRBV4-2	.	TGTGCCAGCAGCCAAGGATTTAAGGGGCGGGGGACTGAAGCTTTCTTT	CASSQGFKGRGTEAFF
TRBJ2-7	TRBD2	TRBV2	.	TGTGCCAGCAGTGAAGTGGGTAGCGGGGCCAGCGAGCAGTACTTC	CASSEVGSGASEQYF
TRBJ2-1	.	TRBV7-3	.	TGTGCCAGCAGCTTAGAATTTGCAGGGAACAATGAGCAGTTCTTC	CASSLEFAGNNEQFF
TRBJ1-4	TRBD1	TRBV5-1	few	TGCGCCAGCGCCAGGGGGGCAACTAATGAAAAACTGTTTTTT	CASARGATNEKLFF
TRBJ1-1	.	TRBV30	.	TGTGCCTGGACCGGGGATATTAACACTGAAGCTTTCTTT	CAWTGDINTEAFF
TRBJ2-7	.	TRBV5-1	.	TGCGCCAGCTCGGGACACTCGAGCTCCTACGAGCAGTACTTC	CASSGHSSSYEQYF
TRBJ1-2	TRBD1	TRBV5-4	.	TGTGCCAGCAGCTTGGTCTCGGGACAGGATGGCTACACCTTC	CASSLVSGQDGYTF
TRBJ2-1	TRBD1	TRBV6-6	.	TGTGCCAGCAGGCGGGGACAGGGGGCTATTGATGAGCAGTTCTTC	CASRRGQGAIDEQFF
TRBJ2-3	.	TRBV19	.	TGTGCCAGTAGTATATCCCCCTCCCCTGTCACAGATACGCAGTATTTT	CASSISPSPVTDTQYF
TRBJ1-1	TRBD1	TRBV6-6	.	TGTGCCTGGGGACAGGGGGTGACTGAAGCTTTCTTT	CAWGQGVTEAFF
TRBJ1-2	.	TRBV5-6	once	TGTGCCAGCAGCTTGACGGACCGGGAGTTCTTC	CASSLTDREFF
TRBJ1-1	TRBD1	TRBV6-1	few	TGTGCCAGCAGTGAAGTTCGACAGGGCGGCACTGAAGCTTTCTTT	CASSEVRQGGTEAFF
TRBJ1-1	.	TRBV18	.	TGTGCCAGCTCACCTCCGAGTGCCACTGAAGCTTTCTTT	CASSPPSATEAFF
TRBJ2-3	TRBD1	TRBV28	.	TGTGCCAGCAGTCCCCCGGACAGGATTAGCACAGATACGCAGTATTTT	CASSPPDRISTDTQYF
TRBJ2-7	.	TRBV4-3	few	TGCGCCAGCAGCCGAACAGGGTCCTACGAGCAGTACTTC	CASSRTGSYEQYF
TRBJ1-5	.	TRBV28	.	TGTGCCAGCAGTTTATTAGGAGGTCAGCCCCAGCATTTT	CASSLLGGQPQHF
TRBJ1-1	.	TRBV28	.	TGTGCCAGCAGTGTCGACAACAGGAAGAACACTGAAGCTTTCTTT	CASSVDNRKNTEAFF
TRBJ1-4	TRBD1	TRBV7-2	.	TGTGCCAGCAGCCCGAGACAGGGAGTTTACGAAAAACTGTTTTTT	CASSPRQGVYEKLFF
TRBJ2-7	.	TRBV11-2	.	TGTGCCAGCAGCCTCGCCCAGGGCCCCTACGAGCAGTACTTC	CASSLAQGPYEQYF
TRBJ2-7	.	TRBV18	once	TGTGCCAGCTCACCCAGAGGTACCGCCTACGAGCAGTACTTC	CASSPRGTAYEQYF
TRBJ1-6	.	TRBV6-5	.	TGTGCCAGCTCACCTCCCGGGAATTCACCCCTCCACTTT	CASSPPGNSPLHF
TRBJ2-3	.	TRBV2	.	TGTGCCAGCAGTGACCCCACGACTGGTTCTAGCACAGATACGCAGTATTTT	CASSDPTTGSSTDTQYF